What follows are 27 T cell receptor beta chains derived from one specimen sequenced in a study of blood T cell repertoires in COVID-19. Measured with immunoSEQ multiplex PCR; TCRdb has only the in-frame clones, and not every one. The data show approximately 200,000 clones, approximately 80% seen once. Sequenced: PBMCs or T cells enriched from blood (not recorded which). The receptor source for this set is a woman between 40 and 55 years old with acute COVID-19.

This clone was recorded only once. The chain uses TRBV2 and TRBJ1-2, with a possible D match to TRBD1 (6 bases). This CDR3 comprises 14 residues. Trimming removed 7 bases from V and 8 bases from J, with 20 bases in between. In germline, CDR1 is SNHLY, CDR2 FYNNEI. For the CDR3, the DNA is TGTGCCAGCACCCCGTCGAGGGGGAATGCAGGCTACACCTTC. Translation: CASTPSRGNAGYTF.

V and J are TRBV24-1 and TRBJ1-2; the D gene is possibly TRBD1 (6 bases). Germline CDR1 KGHDR, CDR2 SFDVKD. Trimming pared 4 bases from V and 5 bases from J, leaving 16 bases between. This CDR3 is 15 amino acids long. This CDR3 reads CATSDPGHSVYGYTF. The DNA of the CDR3 is TGTGCCACCAGTGACCCGGGACATTCGGTGTATGGCTACACCTTC.

The chain has TRBV14 and TRBJ2-6, with 11 bases that match TRBD2. J lost 0 bases, V lost 4 bases, and 8 bases had no gene match. The germline CDR1 and CDR2 sequences are SGHDN and FVKESK. The CDR3 extends over 19 amino acids. CDR3 amino acids: CASSPGGLAGGSGANVLTF. CDR3 nucleotides: TGTGCCAGCAGCCCCGGCGGCCTAGCGGGAGGCTCTGGGGCCAACGTCCTGACTTTC.

The chain is built from TRBV4-1 and TRBJ2-2; D is unclear. V lost 0 bases, J lost 6 bases, and 11 bases lay in between. Germline values: CDR1 MGHRA, CDR2 YSYEKL. The CDR3 has 15 amino acids. CDR3 coding DNA: TGCGCCAGCAGCCAAGATGGTCTATACGCCGGGGAGCTGTTTTTT. This translates into CASSQDGLYAGELFF.

V is TRBV7-3 and J is TRBJ1-2; 10 bases match TRBD1. With V trimmed by 1 base and J by 7 bases, 9 bases remained unmatched. CDR1 SGHTA and CDR2 FQGTGA come from the germline V gene. The CDR3 runs 16 residues. The DNA of the CDR3 is TGTGCCAGCAGCTTAATCGGGACAGGGGAAAAGGTTGGCTACACCTTC. It yields the protein CASSLIGTGEKVGYTF.

The V and J genes are TRBV20-1 and TRBJ1-1, with D perhaps TRBD1 (5 bases). V was cut by 3 bases and J by 11 bases, with 10 bases left in between. This CDR3 region has 10 residues. Germline values: CDR1 DFQATT, CDR2 SNEGSKA (reference sequence). The CDR3 sequence is CSASGAVAFF. The DNA for the CDR3 is TGCAGTGCTAGTGGGGCAGTGGCTTTCTTT.

This chain joins TRBV19 and TRBJ2-7; TRBD1 aligns across 12 bases. The CDR3 covers 15 residues. Looked up from germline, CDR1 is LNHDA and CDR2 is SQIVND (reference sequence). V was clipped by 4 bases and J by 5 bases; unmatched bases: 6. The chain's CDR3 is CASSRGGQGAHEQYF. CDR3 nucleotide sequence: TGTGCCAGTAGTAGAGGGGGACAGGGGGCCCACGAGCAGTACTTC.

The chain has TRBV10-3 and TRBJ1-3; TRBD1 might be the D (6 bases). Germline assignment: CDR1 ENHRY and CDR2 SYGVKD. The CDR3 extends over 15 amino acids. With 4 bases removed from V and 0 bases from J, the gap between germline ends came to 10 bases. CDR3 protein: CAISATGSSGNTIYF. The CDR3 DNA sequence: TGTGCCATCAGTGCCACAGGGAGCTCTGGAAACACCATATATTTT.

This clone was seen once. The chain has TRBV14 and TRBJ1-2, with D perhaps matching TRBD1 (5 bases). CDR1 and CDR2 (germline): SGHDN, FVKESK. This CDR3 has 16 residues. The V gene lost 0 bases and the J gene lost 4 bases, with 15 bases spanning the gap. The CDR3 nucleotides read TGTGCCAGCAGCCAAGATAGGCAGGGTACTCGCTATGGCTACACCTTC. Amino acids: CASSQDRQGTRYGYTF.

This rearrangement joins TRBV5-1 to TRBJ2-2; 9 positions match TRBD1. The CDR3 runs 14 residues. J gave up 5 bases and V 4 bases, and 3 bases lay outside the gene matches. CDR1 and CDR2 from the germline V gene are SGHRS and YFSETQ. CDR3 in amino acids: CASSGDRVTGELFF. In DNA, the CDR3 is TGCGCCAGCAGCGGGGACAGGGTTACCGGGGAGCTGTTTTTT. The complete variable domain, with remaining parts taken from reference TRBV5-1 and TRBJ2-2, reads KAGVTQTPRYLIKTRGQQVTLSCSPISGHRSVSWYQQTPGQGLQFLFEYFSETQRNKGNFPGRFSGRQFSNSRSEMNVSTLELGDSALYLCASSGDRVTGELFFGEGSRLTVL.

The V call is TRBV7-2, the J call TRBJ2-3; weak D call: TRBD1 (5 bases). Germline V CDR1 and CDR2: SGHTA, FQGNSA. The CDR3 length is 15 residues. Trimming cost V 5 bases and J 0 bases, with 12 bases left between them. CDR3 in DNA: TGTGCCAGCAGCCCAAGGGGTTTTAGCACAGATACGCAGTATTTT. Its protein is CASSPRGFSTDTQYF.

The rearrangement uses TRBV18 and TRBJ1-1; TRBD1 matches at 9 bases. From germline, CDR1 is KGHSH and CDR2 LQKENI. This CDR3 is built from 14 residues. V gave up 3 bases and J gave up 5 bases; unmatched junction bases: 4. CDR3 amino acids: CASSPRTGETEAFF. CDR3 in DNA: TGTGCCAGCTCACCCCGGACAGGGGAGACTGAAGCTTTCTTT.

The chain joins TRBV4-1 to TRBJ2-3; the match to TRBD2 covers 7 bases. Trimming removed 1 base from V and 7 bases from J; junction bases left unmatched: 5. From germline, CDR1 is MGHRA and CDR2 YSYEKL. There are 14 residues in the CDR3. The CDR3 reads CASSQVRGVNTQYF. As DNA, the CDR3 is TGCGCCAGCAGCCAAGTTCGGGGGGTTAATACGCAGTATTTT.

The chain couples TRBV29-1 to TRBJ1-1; D unclear. From germline, CDR1 is SQVTM and CDR2 ANQGSEA. The CDR3 is made up of 11 amino acids. The ends were cut back, 4 bases at V and 4 bases at J, with 7 bases in the middle. The CDR3 loop is CSVGPGTEAFF. The DNA for the CDR3 is TGCAGCGTTGGACCGGGCACTGAAGCTTTCTTT.

This chain connects TRBV6-4 to TRBJ2-4; the match to TRBD1 covers 8 bases. Trimming took 2 bases from V and 4 from J; bases not matched to a gene: 31. Germline values: CDR1 MRHNA, CDR2 SNTAGT. The CDR3 is made up of 24 amino acids. CDR3: CASSDPTGQAQLGCPAPIKNIQYF. The CDR3 bases are TGTGCCAGCAGTGACCCGACGGGACAGGCCCAGCTCGGGTGCCCAGCTCCTATAAAAAACATTCAGTACTTC.

The rearrangement links TRBV28 to TRBJ2-3; perhaps TRBD2 as D (5 bases). The CDR3 is 16 amino acids. CDR1 MDHEN and CDR2 SYDVKM come from the germline V gene. V gave up 6 bases and J gave up 4 bases, with 20 bases separating them. The CDR3 protein is CASSLDSLVDPDTQYF. The CDR3 DNA sequence: TGTGCCAGCAGCCTGGACTCCTTAGTAGATCCAGATACGCAGTATTTT. Complete variable domain (other parts from reference TRBV28 and TRBJ2-3): DVKVTQSSRYLVKRTGEKVFLECVQDMDHENMFWYRQDPGLGLRLIYFSYDVKMKEKGDIPEGYSVSREKKERFSLILESASTNQTSMYLCASSLDSLVDPDTQYFGPGTRLTVL.

This clone was seen a few times. The V and J genes are TRBV9 and TRBJ2-5; TRBD1 aligns across 8 bases. The CDR3 runs 15 residues. Germline CDR1 and CDR2: SGDLS and YYNGEE. Unmatched junction bases numbered 6, after V lost 0 bases and J lost 5 bases. CDR3 in amino acids: CASSVATGQGETQYF. The CDR3 DNA reads TGTGCCAGCAGCGTAGCTACCGGACAGGGCGAGACCCAGTACTTC.

The V and J genes are TRBV12-1 and TRBJ2-7; the table's D call TRBD1 went unverified against the DNA. TRBV12-1 is classified as a pseudogene. This CDR3 spans 16 amino acids. The CDR3 DNA is TGTGCCAGCAGAGGACCGCCCCAGGGAAGGTCCTACGAGCAGTACTTC. Translation gives CASRGPPQGRSYEQYF.

The V and J genes are TRBV20-1 and TRBJ1-4; D call uncertain. The CDR3 covers 11 residues. Trimming took off 4 bases at V and 8 bases at J, with 8 bases between the two ends. Germline V gene data show CDR1 as DFQATT and CDR2 as SNEGSKA (reference sequence). This CDR3 is CSATSTEKLFF. CDR3 sequence (DNA): TGCAGTGCTACCAGTACCGAAAAACTGTTTTTT.

The chain carries TRBV7-7 and TRBJ2-1, with unresolved D. V lost 5 bases, J lost 5 bases, and 10 bases lay in between. CDR3 size: 13 residues. Looked up from germline, CDR1 is SSHAT and CDR2 is FNYEAQ (reference sequence). DNA of the CDR3: TGTGCCAGCAGCAAAGACGCGGACAATGAGCAGTTCTTC. Its translation is CASSKDADNEQFF.

This chain connects TRBV9 to TRBJ1-2; D is unresolved. The CDR3 runs to 14 residues. Germline V CDR1 and CDR2: SGDLS, YYNGEE. The V end was cut by 0 bases, the J end by 0 bases, with 6 bases between. CDR3 residues: CASSVGTSNYGYTF. The CDR3 region has the DNA TGTGCCAGCAGCGTAGGGACTTCTAACTATGGCTACACCTTC.

The rearrangement links TRBV28 to TRBJ1-4, with D perhaps matching TRBD1 (5 bases). The V end lost 8 bases, the J end lost 7 bases, and 20 bases lay between the germline ends. The CDR3 length is 15 residues. Germline V CDR1 and CDR2: MDHEN, SYDVKM. CDR3 in DNA: TGTGCCAGCTTTCGATCCGGGACGGAGGGTGAAAAACTGTTTTTT. This codes for CASFRSGTEGEKLFF.

The V and J genes are TRBV3-1 (or the pseudogene TRBV3-2) and TRBJ1-1, with 7 positions matching TRBD1. The CDR3 has 17 amino acids. Germline lookup yields CDR1 LGHDT and CDR2 YNNKEL (reference sequence). J lost 1 base, V lost 1 base, and 9 bases had no gene match. CDR3 DNA sequence: TGTGCCAGCAGCCAAGCCCTCAGGGGGAGGTCGAACACTGAAGCTTTCTTT. This translates into CASSQALRGRSNTEAFF.

The chain couples TRBV3-1 (or the pseudogene TRBV3-2) to TRBJ1-2, with TRBD1 matching over 7 bases. Germline CDR1 reads LGHDT; CDR2 reads YNNKEL (reference sequence). V was clipped by 3 bases and J by 4 bases; unmatched bases: 5. The CDR3 spans 14 residues. The CDR3 DNA follows: TGTGCCAGCAGCCAGAGACAGGGTAGCTATGGCTACACCTTC. It yields the protein CASSQRQGSYGYTF.

V and J are TRBV3-1 (or the pseudogene TRBV3-2) and TRBJ2-3; 10 bases agree with TRBD1. Germline V CDR1 and CDR2: LGHDT, YNNKEL (reference sequence). The CDR3 consists of 19 residues. With V trimmed by 0 bases and J by 3 bases, 12 bases remained unmatched. The CDR3 bases are TGTGCCAGCAGCCAAGACCAATGGGTCGGGACAGGGGAGACAGATACGCAGTATTTT. It codes for CASSQDQWVGTGETDTQYF.

The chain recombines TRBV11-2 with TRBJ2-3; weak D call: TRBD2 (6 bases). Germline values: CDR1 SGHAT, CDR2 FQNNGV. V was shortened by 1 base and J by 1 base, with 9 bases between the two germline ends. This CDR3 comprises 15 residues. This chain's CDR3 is CASSLGPGGTDTQYF. The DNA for the CDR3 is TGTGCCAGCAGCTTAGGTCCGGGGGGCACAGATACGCAGTATTTT.

This sequence joins TRBV3-1 (or the pseudogene TRBV3-2) and TRBJ1-5, with D unresolved. Germline CDR1 LGHDT, CDR2 YNNKEL (reference sequence). The CDR3 runs to 13 residues. V lost 2 bases and J 5 bases, leaving 7 bases between the germline ends. In DNA form, the CDR3 reads TGTGCCAGCAGCCAACAGAGGGATCAGCCCCAGCATTTT. This translates into CASSQQRDQPQHF.